Presented here are 10 T cell receptor beta chains from one specimen sequenced in a study of blood T cell repertoires in COVID-19. The data were produced by immunoSEQ multiplex PCR, yet TCRdb's version contains in-frame clones alone and is incomplete. The sample includes fewer than 400,000 clones, 88% of them seen just once. The sequenced material came from PBMCs or T cells enriched from blood (not recorded which). These receptors were collected from a man aged 30-40 years who had recovered from COVID-19.

Only one count was recorded for this clone. The chain has TRBV11-2 and TRBJ2-1, with TRBD2 as a possible D gene (7 bases). Trimming took 5 bases from V and 8 from J, leaving 10 bases between them. Germline CDR1 is SGHAT and CDR2 is FQNNGV. This CDR3 has 12 residues. CDR3 nucleotide sequence: TGTGCCAGCAGCGAGGGGGGGCATGAGCAGTTCTTC. Translated, it gives CASSEGGHEQFF. The whole variable domain, filled in from reference TRBV11-2 and TRBJ2-1, reads EAGVAQSPRYKIIEKRQSVAFWCNPISGHATLYWYQQILGQGPKLLIQFQNNGVVDDSQLPKDRFSAERLKGVDSTLKIQPAKLEDSAVYLCASSEGGHEQFFGPGTRLTVL.

This clone came up a few times. The chain links TRBV28 to TRBJ1-3; 7 positions match TRBD1. Unmatched junction bases numbered 5, after V lost 4 bases and J lost 2 bases. The CDR3 extends over 15 amino acids. Germline assignment: CDR1 MDHEN and CDR2 SYDVKM. In DNA, the CDR3 is TGTGCCAGCAGTTCTCTCGGGACAGCTGGAAACACCATATATTTT. Translated: CASSSLGTAGNTIYF.

The chain couples TRBV27 to TRBJ1-1; TRBD1 matches 10 bases. The CDR3 extends over 14 amino acids. Germline trimming cut 5 bases from V and 10 bases from J; bases unmatched to any gene: 10. Germline loops: CDR1 MNHEY, CDR2 SMNVEV (reference sequence). CDR3 loop: CASSPRQGAWRAFF. CDR3 bases: TGTGCCAGCAGTCCCCGACAGGGGGCTTGGAGAGCTTTCTTT.

V usage is TRBV28 and J usage is TRBJ2-2; 7 bases line up with TRBD1. The germline CDR1 and CDR2 sequences are MDHEN and SYDVKM. Unmatched junction bases numbered 9, after V lost 5 bases and J lost 3 bases. CDR3 length: 16 amino acids. The CDR3 protein is CASSPGDRADTGELFF. The CDR3 region has the DNA TGTGCCAGCAGTCCCGGAGACAGGGCTGACACCGGGGAGCTGTTTTTT.

The CDR3 sequence: CASSPGQGAYEQYF. CDR3 coding DNA: TGTGCCAGCTCACCTGGACAGGGGGCCTACGAGCAGTACTTC. This chain connects TRBV18 to TRBJ2-7; 10 nucleotides agree with TRBD1. The CDR3 runs 14 residues. Unmatched junction bases numbered 1, after V lost 3 bases and J lost 2 bases. Looked up from germline, CDR1 is KGHSH and CDR2 is LQKENI.

The rearrangement joins TRBV19 to TRBJ2-5; 10 positions match TRBD1. There are 16 residues in the CDR3. V was clipped by 5 bases and J by 5 bases; unmatched bases: 11. Germline CDR1 and CDR2: LNHDA and SQIVND (reference sequence). CDR3 sequence reads: CASSPPGQGLMETQYF. The CDR3 nucleotides are TGTGCCAGTAGTCCACCGGGACAGGGGTTGATGGAGACCCAGTACTTC. The full variable domain, its missing parts supplied by reference TRBV19 and TRBJ2-5, is DGGITQSPKYLFRKEGQNVTLSCEQNLNHDAMYWYRQDPGQGLRLIYYSQIVNDFQKGDIAEGYSVSREKKESFPLTVTSAQKNPTAFYLCASSPPGQGLMETQYFGPGTRLLVL.

This clone was observed a single time. The rearrangement uses TRBV27 and TRBJ1-4; 7 positions agree with TRBD1. V shed 5 bases, J shed 2 bases, and the junction held 11 bases outside the gene matches. Germline CDR1 and CDR2: MNHEY and SMNVEV (reference sequence). The CDR3 is 17 residues long. This CDR3 reads CASSPLTGRLTNEKLFF. The CDR3 DNA reads TGTGCCAGCAGTCCCCTGACAGGGAGGTTGACTAATGAAAAACTGTTTTTT.

This chain joins TRBV5-4 and TRBJ1-2; 7 positions match TRBD1. The CDR3 consists of 15 residues. The V gene's germline CDR1 is SGHNT and CDR2 YYREEE (reference sequence). V lost 9 bases and J lost 4; bases outside the gene matches: 15. The CDR3 coding sequence is TGTGCCACCGCCAGGGACAGCAGTGGGGTCTATGGCTACACCTTC. As protein: CATARDSSGVYGYTF.

The CDR3 loop reads CASSVTGAGANVLTF. The CDR3, as DNA: TGTGCCAGCAGCGTGACAGGGGCTGGGGCCAACGTCCTGACTTTC. The chain joins TRBV9 to TRBJ2-6; 8 bases map to TRBD1. This CDR3 comprises 15 residues. Looked up from germline, CDR1 is SGDLS and CDR2 is YYNGEE. The J segment lost 2 bases and the V segment lost 2 bases, leaving 0 bases of the junction unmatched.

V and J are TRBV29-1 and TRBJ2-7; tentative D call: TRBD2 (5 bases). The CDR3 runs 16 residues. Trimming removed 0 bases from V and 1 base from J, with 16 bases in between. Germline values: CDR1 SQVTM, CDR2 ANQGSEA. Here the CDR3 DNA reads TGCAGCGTTGAAGATTTCTCTCGGACGGGATCCTACGAGCAGTACTTC. Protein: CSVEDFSRTGSYEQYF.